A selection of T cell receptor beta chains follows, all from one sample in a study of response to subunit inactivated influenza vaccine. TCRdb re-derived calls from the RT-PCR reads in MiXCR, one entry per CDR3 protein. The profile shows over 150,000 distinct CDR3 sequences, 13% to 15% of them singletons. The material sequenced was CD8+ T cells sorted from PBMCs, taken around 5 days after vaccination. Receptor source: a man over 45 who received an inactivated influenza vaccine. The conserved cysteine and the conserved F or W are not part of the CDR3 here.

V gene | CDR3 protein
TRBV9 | ASSVRPNTEAF
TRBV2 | ASRPGQGSSYNEQF
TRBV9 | ASSASGGLPNTEAF
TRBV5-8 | ASSLFGGSYNEQF
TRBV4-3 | ASSQDGTAITYEQY
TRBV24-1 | ATSFGHEQF
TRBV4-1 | ASSQVQGVEETQY
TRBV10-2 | ASSGYGLGYEQY
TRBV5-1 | ASSSRTGDYEQY
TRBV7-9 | ASSLPRTGGPETQY
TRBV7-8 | ASSPTVRSHEQY
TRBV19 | ASSPTSGRESYNEQF
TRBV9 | ASSVGGGDTEAF
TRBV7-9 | ASSLVGLRDEQF
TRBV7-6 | ASSSTTGGGNQPQH
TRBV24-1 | ATSDLREGRNEQF
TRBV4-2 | ASNPGLADYNEQF
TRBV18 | ASSPNSPYEQY
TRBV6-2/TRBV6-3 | ASSYVGAGGETQY
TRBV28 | ASRYRDHSYNEQF
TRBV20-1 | SARDNPTGEKLF
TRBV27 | ASSLFLAGVHEQF
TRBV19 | ASSILSGSRGDEQF
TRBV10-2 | ASSGILAGGPQETQY
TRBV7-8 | ASSLEPTPYGDTQY
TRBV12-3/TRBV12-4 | ASSFGAGTYEQY
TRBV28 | ASNPVLTDTQY
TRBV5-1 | ASSPGTSGGAPYNEQF
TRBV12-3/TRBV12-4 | ASSSPGTGVNEQF
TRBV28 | ASSILAAVEQY
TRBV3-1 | ASSQVLEREGQETQY
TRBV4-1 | ASSQTGQYYEQY
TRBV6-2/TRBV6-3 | ASSFTGTEETQY
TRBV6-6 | ASSYLAWDTQY
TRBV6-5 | ASSYNGRADEQY
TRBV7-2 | ASSLYGSTYEQY
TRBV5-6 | ASSFPHDSTDTQY
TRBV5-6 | ASSFGDTHQF
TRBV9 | ASSAARDRSSDTQY
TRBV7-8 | ASSFGSLSYEQY
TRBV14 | ASSQDVGFSYGYT
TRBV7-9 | ASSPGTLHVGETQY
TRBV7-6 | ASSLPGAGANVLT
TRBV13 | ASSPSGTITDTQY
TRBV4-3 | ASSPRGIGDTQY
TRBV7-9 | ASSSWDPLEQY
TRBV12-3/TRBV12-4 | ASSPTPGQGNYNEQF
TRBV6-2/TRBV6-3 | ASSPQGLAGLSEQF
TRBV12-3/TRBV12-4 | ASRSGPNTEAF
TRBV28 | ASSMIRGPGANVLT
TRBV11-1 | ASSASLAGGPKGSGANVLT
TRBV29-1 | SVWLTSNYGYT
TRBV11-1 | ASSTYPPDRETSTDTQY
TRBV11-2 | ASSLEPNTGELF